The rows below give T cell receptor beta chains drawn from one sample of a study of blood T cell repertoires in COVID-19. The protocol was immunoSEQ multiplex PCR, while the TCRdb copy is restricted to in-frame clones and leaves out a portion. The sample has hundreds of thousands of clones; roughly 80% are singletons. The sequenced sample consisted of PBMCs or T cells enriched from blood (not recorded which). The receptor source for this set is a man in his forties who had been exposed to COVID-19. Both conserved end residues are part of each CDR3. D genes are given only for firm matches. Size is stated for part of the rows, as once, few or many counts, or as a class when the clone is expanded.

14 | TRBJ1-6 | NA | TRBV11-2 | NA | CASSPAAGASPLHF | TGTGCCAGCAGCCCCGCGGCCGGAGCTTCACCCCTCCACTTT
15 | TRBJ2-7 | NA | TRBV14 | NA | CASSQGTRQLGEQYF | TGTGCCAGCAGCCAAGGAACGAGACAGTTGGGAGAGCAGTACTTC
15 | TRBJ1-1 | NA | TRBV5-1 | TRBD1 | CASSLARDRVTEAFF | TGCGCCAGCAGCTTGGCCAGAGACAGGGTCACTGAAGCTTTCTTT
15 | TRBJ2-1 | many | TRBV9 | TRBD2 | CASSVGIAGYNEQFF | TGTGCCAGCAGCGTAGGCATAGCGGGCTACAATGAGCAGTTCTTC
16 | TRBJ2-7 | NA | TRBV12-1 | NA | CASSFKPPGWAYEQYF | TGTGCCAGCAGCTTTAAGCCTCCGGGATGGGCCTACGAGCAGTACTTC
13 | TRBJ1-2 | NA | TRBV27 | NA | CASSLSSFYGYTF | TGTGCCAGCAGTTTATCAAGCTTCTATGGCTACACCTTC
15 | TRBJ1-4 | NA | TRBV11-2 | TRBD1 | CASSDRDRGDEKLFF | TGTGCCAGCAGCGACCGGGACAGGGGTGATGAAAAACTGTTTTTT
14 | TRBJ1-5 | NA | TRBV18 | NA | CASSPGVESQPQHF | TGTGCCAGCTCTCCCGGGGTTGAGTCTCAGCCCCAGCATTTT
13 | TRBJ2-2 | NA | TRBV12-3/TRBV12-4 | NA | CASSRVSTGELFF | TGTGCCAGCAGCCGGGTCTCCACCGGGGAGCTGTTTTTT
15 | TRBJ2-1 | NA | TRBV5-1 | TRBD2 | CASSKGLDSYNEQFF | TGCGCCAGCAGCAAGGGACTAGACTCCTACAATGAGCAGTTCTTC
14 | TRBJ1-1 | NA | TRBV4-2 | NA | CASSQGEGNTEAFF | TGTGCCAGCAGCCAAGGGGAGGGAAATACTGAAGCTTTCTTT
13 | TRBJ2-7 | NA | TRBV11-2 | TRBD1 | CASSLGTAYEQYF | TGTGCCAGCAGCCTCGGGACAGCCTACGAGCAGTACTTC
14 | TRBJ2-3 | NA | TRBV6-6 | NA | CASDPGNSPDTQYF | TGTGCCAGCGACCCGGGGAACTCTCCAGATACGCAGTATTTT
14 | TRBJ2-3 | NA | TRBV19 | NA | CASSYGPITDTQYF | TGTGCCAGTAGTTACGGTCCGATCACAGATACGCAGTATTTT
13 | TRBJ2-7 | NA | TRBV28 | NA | CASSWAGRAEQYF | TGTGCCAGCAGTTGGGCGGGTCGGGCTGAGCAGTACTTC
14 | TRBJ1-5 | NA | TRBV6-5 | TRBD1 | CASGKDRGGQPQHF | TGTGCCAGCGGCAAGGACAGGGGCGGCCAGCCCCAGCATTTT
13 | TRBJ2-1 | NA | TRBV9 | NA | CASSATRWDEQFF | TGTGCCAGCAGCGCCACTAGGTGGGATGAGCAGTTCTTC
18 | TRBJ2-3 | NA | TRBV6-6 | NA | CASSLRGRGDGRTDTQYF | TGTGCCAGCAGTCTAAGGGGGCGGGGCGATGGCCGCACAGATACGCAGTATTTT
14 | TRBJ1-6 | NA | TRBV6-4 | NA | CASSLQGWNSPLHF | TGTGCCAGCAGCTTACAGGGATGGAATTCACCCCTCCACTTT
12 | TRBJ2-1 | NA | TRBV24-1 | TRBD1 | CATSDLGQLLFF | TGTGCCACCAGTGACCTGGGACAGCTCTTGTTCTTC
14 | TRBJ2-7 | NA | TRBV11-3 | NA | CASSSYTGTYEQYF | TGTGCCAGCAGCTCCTATACAGGGACCTACGAGCAGTACTTC
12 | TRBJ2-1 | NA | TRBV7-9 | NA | CASSFSTTEQFF | TGTGCCAGCAGCTTTAGTACCACTGAGCAGTTCTTC
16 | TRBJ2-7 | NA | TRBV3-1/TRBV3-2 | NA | CASSQGWGRGPYEQYF | TGTGCCAGCAGCCAAGGTTGGGGGCGGGGGCCCTACGAGCAGTACTTC
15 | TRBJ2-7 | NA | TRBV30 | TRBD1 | CAWSTGQGMFYEQYF | TGTGCCTGGAGTACCGGACAGGGTATGTTCTACGAGCAGTACTTC
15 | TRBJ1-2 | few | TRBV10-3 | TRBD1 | CATTGTGASLGGYTF | TGTGCCACAACCGGGACAGGGGCCAGCCTGGGTGGCTACACCTTC
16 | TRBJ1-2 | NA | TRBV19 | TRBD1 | CASSGGQGAANYGYTF | TGTGCCAGTAGTGGGGGACAGGGAGCGGCGAACTATGGCTACACCTTC
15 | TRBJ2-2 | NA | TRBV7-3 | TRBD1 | CASSLGQGSTGELFF | TGTGCCAGCAGCCTGGGACAGGGTTCCACCGGGGAGCTGTTTTTT
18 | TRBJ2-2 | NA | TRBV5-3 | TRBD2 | CARSFGPREGRDTGELFF | TGTGCCAGAAGCTTCGGTCCGCGGGAGGGCCGGGACACCGGGGAGCTGTTTTTT
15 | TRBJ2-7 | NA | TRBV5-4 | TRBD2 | CASSQRERVPYEQYF | TGTGCCAGCAGCCAGCGGGAGAGGGTTCCCTACGAGCAGTACTTC
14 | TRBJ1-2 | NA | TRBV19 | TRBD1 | CATTRDRGNYGYTF | TGTGCCACGACGCGGGACAGGGGTAACTATGGCTACACCTTC
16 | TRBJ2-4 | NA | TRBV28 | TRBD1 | CASTLRGSLIGNIQYF | TGTGCCAGCACCCTCAGGGGGTCCCTGATTGGAAACATTCAGTACTTC
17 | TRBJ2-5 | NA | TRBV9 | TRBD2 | CASSVGLAGGIQETQYF | TGTGCCAGCAGCGTAGGTCTGGCGGGAGGGATCCAAGAGACCCAGTACTTC
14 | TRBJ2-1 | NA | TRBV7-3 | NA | CASSLSGTSNEQFF | TGTGCCAGCAGCTTATCAGGCACAAGCAATGAGCAGTTCTTC
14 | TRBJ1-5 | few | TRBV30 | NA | CAWRGATSNQPQHF | TGTGCCTGGAGGGGGGCAACTAGCAATCAGCCCCAGCATTTT
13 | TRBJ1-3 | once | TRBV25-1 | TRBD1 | CASMGTGSYTIYF | TGTGCCAGCATGGGGACAGGGAGTTACACCATATATTTT
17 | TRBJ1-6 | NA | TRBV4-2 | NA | CASSPAGMGPGNSPLHF | TGTGCCAGCAGCCCCGCGGGGATGGGGCCAGGTAATTCACCCCTCCACTTT
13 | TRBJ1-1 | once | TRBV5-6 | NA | CASSFEGDTEAFF | TGTGCCAGCAGCTTCGAGGGAGACACTGAAGCTTTCTTT
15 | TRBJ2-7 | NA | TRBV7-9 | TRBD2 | CASSRTSGSSYEQYF | TGTGCCAGCAGCCGAACTAGCGGTAGCTCCTACGAGCAGTACTTC
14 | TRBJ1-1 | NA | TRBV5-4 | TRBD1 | CASSFNRGRDGTFF | TGTGCCAGCAGCTTTAACAGGGGACGAGACGGGACTTTCTTT
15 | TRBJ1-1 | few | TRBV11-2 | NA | CASSFQGRANTEAFF | TGTGCCAGCAGCTTCCAGGGCAGGGCAAACACTGAAGCTTTCTTT
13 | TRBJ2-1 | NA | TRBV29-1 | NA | CSVYWRAINEQFF | TGCAGCGTTTACTGGCGGGCTATTAATGAGCAGTTCTTC
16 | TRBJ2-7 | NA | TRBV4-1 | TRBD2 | CASSQVGTSGSYEQYF | TGCGCCAGCAGCCAAGTTGGGACTAGCGGATCCTACGAGCAGTACTTC
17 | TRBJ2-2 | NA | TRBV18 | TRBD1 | CASSPAKQGAATGELFF | TGTGCCAGCTCACCGGCGAAACAGGGGGCGGCCACCGGGGAGCTGTTTTTT
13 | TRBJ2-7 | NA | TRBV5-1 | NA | CASSLGTEYEQYF | TGCGCCAGCAGCTTGGGGACTGAATACGAGCAGTACTTC
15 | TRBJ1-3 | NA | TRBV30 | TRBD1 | CAWTPGTGFWNTIYF | TGTGCCTGGACTCCAGGGACAGGTTTTTGGAACACCATATATTTT
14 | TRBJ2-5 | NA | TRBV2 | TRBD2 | CASRETSTGETQYF | TGTGCCAGCAGAGAGACTAGCACGGGGGAGACCCAGTACTTC
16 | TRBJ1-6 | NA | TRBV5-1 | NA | CASSLEKTDRYSPLHF | TGCGCCAGCAGCTTGGAGAAGACAGATCGCTATTCACCCCTCCACTTT
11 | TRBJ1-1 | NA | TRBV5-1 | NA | CASKTGGEAFF | TGCGCCAGCAAAACCGGGGGTGAAGCTTTCTTT
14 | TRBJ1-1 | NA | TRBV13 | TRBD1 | CASSPQGLLAEAFF | TGTGCCAGCAGCCCACAGGGGTTGTTGGCTGAAGCTTTCTTT
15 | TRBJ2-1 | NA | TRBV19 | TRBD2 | CASRTIAGIYNEQFF | TGTGCCAGTAGGACCATAGCGGGGATATACAATGAGCAGTTCTTC
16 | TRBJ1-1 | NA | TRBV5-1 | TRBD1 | CASSLQATGGRTEAFF | TGCGCCAGCAGCTTACAAGCGACAGGGGGTCGGACTGAAGCTTTCTTT